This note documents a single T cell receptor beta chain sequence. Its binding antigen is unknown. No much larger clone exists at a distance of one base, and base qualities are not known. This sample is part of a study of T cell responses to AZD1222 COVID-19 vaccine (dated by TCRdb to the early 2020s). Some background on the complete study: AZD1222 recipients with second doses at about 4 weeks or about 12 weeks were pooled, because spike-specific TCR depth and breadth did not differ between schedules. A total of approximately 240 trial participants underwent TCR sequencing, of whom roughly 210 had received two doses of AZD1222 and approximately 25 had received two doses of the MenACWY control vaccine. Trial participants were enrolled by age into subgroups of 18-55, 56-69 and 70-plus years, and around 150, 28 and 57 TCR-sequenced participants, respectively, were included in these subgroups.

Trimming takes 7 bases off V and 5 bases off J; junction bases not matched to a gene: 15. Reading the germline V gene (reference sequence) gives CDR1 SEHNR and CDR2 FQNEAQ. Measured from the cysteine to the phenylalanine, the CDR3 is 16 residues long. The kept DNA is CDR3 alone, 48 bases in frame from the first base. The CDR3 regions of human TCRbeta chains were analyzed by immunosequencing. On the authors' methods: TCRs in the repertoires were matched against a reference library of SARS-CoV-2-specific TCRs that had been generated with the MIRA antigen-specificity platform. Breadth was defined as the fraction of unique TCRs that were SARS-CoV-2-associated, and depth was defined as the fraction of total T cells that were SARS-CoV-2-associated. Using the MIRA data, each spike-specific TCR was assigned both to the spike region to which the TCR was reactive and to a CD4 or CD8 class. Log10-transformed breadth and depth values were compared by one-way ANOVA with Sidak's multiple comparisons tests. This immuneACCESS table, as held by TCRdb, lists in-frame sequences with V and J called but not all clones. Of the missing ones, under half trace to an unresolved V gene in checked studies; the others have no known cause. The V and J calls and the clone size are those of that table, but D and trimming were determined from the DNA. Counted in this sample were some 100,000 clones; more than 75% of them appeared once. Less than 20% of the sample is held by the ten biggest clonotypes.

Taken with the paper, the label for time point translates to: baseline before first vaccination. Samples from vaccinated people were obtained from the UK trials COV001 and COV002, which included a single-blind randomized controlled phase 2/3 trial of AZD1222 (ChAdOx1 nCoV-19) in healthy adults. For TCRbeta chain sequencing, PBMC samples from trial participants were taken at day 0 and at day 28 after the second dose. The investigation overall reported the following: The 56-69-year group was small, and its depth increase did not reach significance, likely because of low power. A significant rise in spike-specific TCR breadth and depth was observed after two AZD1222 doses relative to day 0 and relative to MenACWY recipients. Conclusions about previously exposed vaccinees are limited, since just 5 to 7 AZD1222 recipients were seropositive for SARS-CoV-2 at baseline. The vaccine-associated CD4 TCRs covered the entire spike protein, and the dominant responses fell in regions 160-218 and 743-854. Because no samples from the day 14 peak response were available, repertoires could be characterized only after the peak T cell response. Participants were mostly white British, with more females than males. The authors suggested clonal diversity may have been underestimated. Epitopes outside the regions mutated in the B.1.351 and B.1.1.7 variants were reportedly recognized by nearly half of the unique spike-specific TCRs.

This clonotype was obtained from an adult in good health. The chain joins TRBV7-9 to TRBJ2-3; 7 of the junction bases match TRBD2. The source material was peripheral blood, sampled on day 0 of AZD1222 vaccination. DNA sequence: TGTGCCAGCAATCCCCCCGCGGCGGGGGTGGGAGATACGCAGTATTTT. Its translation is CASNPPAAGVGDTQYF.